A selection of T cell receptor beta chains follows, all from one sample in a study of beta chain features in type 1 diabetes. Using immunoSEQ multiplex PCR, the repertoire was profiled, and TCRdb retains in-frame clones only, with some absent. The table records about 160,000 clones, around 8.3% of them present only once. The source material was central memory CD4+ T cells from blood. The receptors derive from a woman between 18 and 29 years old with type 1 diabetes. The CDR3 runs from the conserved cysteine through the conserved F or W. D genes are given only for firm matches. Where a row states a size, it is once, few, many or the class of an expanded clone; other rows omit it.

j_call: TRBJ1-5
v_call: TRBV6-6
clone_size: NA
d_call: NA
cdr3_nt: TGTGCCAGCAGTTACTCTTCGTCCCAGCATTTT
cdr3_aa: CASSYSSSQHF

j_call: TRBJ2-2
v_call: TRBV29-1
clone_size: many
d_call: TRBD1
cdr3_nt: TGCAGCGTTGAACGGGACAGTCACACCGGGGAGCTGTTTTTT
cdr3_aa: CSVERDSHTGELFF

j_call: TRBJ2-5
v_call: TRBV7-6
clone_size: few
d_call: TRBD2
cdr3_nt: TGTGCCAGCACCAGTCGCGGGGGGGCCTCCGAGACCCAGTACTTC
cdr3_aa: CASTSRGGASETQYF

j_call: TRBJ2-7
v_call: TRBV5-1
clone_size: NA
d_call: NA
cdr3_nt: TGCGCCAGCAGCCAGGGGCCAGCCTACGAGCAGTACTTC
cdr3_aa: CASSQGPAYEQYF

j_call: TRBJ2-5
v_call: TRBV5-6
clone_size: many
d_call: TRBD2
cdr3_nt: TGTGCCACCCACTGGGCTGGGGGACTAAAAGAGACCCAGTACTTC
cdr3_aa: CATHWAGGLKETQYF

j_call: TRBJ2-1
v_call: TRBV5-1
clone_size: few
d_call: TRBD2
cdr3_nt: TGCGCCAGCAGCTTGAGGCTAGCGGGAGAGGGCGAGCAGTTCTTC
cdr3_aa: CASSLRLAGEGEQFF

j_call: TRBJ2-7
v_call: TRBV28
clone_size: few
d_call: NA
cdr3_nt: TGTGCCAGCAGCGGGCCTCGGGGTCTGGGGCAGTACTTC
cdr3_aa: CASSGPRGLGQYF

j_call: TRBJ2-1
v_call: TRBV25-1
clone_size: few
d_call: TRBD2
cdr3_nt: TGTGCCAGCAGTGACGCGTTACTAGCGGGAGGGTCCAATGAGCAGTTCTTC
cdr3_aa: CASSDALLAGGSNEQFF

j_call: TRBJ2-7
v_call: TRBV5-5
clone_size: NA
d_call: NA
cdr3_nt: TGTGCCAGCAGCTTGAGCAGGGACTCCTACGAGCAGTACTTC
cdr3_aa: CASSLSRDSYEQYF

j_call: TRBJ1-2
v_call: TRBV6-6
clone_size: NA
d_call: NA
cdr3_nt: TGTGCCAGCAGGAACGACAATGCCGGCTATGGCTACACCTTC
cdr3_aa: CASRNDNAGYGYTF

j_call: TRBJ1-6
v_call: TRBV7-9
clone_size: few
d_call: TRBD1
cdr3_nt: TGTGCCAGCGGCCCGATAGGACAGGGAAATTCACCCCTCCACTTT
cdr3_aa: CASGPIGQGNSPLHF

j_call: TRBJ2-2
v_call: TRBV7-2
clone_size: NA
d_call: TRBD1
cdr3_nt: TGTGCCAGCAGCTTAGTATCCCAGGGACAGGCGAACACCGGGGAGCTGTTTTTT
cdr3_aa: CASSLVSQGQANTGELFF

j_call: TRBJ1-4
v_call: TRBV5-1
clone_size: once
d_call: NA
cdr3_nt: TGCGCCAGCAGCCGGACAGCAACTAATGAAAAACTGTTTTTT
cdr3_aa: CASSRTATNEKLFF

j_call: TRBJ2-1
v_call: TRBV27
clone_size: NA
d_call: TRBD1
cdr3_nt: TGTGCCAGCAGTCGACCAGGGGGCAGGGGCTACAATGAGCAGTTCTTC
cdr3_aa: CASSRPGGRGYNEQFF

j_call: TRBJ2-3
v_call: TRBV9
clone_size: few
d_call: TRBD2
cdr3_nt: TGTGCCAGCAGCGTAAGAGTAGCGGGAGGCCCCGGAGATACGCAGTATTTT
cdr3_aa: CASSVRVAGGPGDTQYF

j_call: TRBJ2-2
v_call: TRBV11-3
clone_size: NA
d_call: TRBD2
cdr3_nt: TGTGCCAGCAGCTTAGGTGGCGGGAGCGCGGGGACCGGGGAGCTGTTTTTT
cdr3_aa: CASSLGGGSAGTGELFF

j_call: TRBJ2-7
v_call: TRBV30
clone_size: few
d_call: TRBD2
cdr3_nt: TGTGCCTGCCGACTAGCGGGAGTAAACGAGCAGTACTTC
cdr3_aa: CACRLAGVNEQYF

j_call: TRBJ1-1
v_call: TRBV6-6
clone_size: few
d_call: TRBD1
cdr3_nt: TGTGCCAGCATTCCGACAGGGTCGAACACTGAAGCTTTCTTT
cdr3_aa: CASIPTGSNTEAFF

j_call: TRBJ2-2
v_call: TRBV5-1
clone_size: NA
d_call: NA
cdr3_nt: TGCGCCAGCAGCCGCAGCGTGGACGGGGAGCTGTTTTTT
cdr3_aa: CASSRSVDGELFF

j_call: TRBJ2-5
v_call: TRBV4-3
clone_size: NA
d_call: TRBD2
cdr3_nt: TGCGCCAGCAGCCAAGGGGGAGCAGCGGGACAAGAGACCCAGTACTTC
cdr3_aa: CASSQGGAAGQETQYF

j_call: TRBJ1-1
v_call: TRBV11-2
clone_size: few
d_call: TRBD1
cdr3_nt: TGTGCCAGCAGGCAGGACAGGGCGAGAACTGAAGCTTTCTTT
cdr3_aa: CASRQDRARTEAFF

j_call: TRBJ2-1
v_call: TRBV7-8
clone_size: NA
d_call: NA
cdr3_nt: TGTGCCAGCAGCCAAAGGACTGCCGTGGCCTACAATGAGCAGTTCTTC
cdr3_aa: CASSQRTAVAYNEQFF

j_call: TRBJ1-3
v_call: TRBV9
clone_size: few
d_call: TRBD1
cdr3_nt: TGTGCCAGCAGCGTAGTAGACAGGGCCGCTGGAAACACCATATATTTT
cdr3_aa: CASSVVDRAAGNTIYF

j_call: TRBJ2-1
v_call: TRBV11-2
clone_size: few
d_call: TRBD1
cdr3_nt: TGTGCCAGCAGAGGACAGGGGAACTACAATGAGCAGTTCTTC
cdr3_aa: CASRGQGNYNEQFF

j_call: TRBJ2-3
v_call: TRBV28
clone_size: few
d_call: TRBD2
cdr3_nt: TGTGCCAGCAGTTTATGGGGCGGGGGAACAGATACGCAGTATTTT
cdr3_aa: CASSLWGGGTDTQYF

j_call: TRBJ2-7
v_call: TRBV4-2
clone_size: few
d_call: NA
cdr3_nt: TGTGCCAGCAGCCAAGAGCCCTCGGACATTGCAAACGAGCAGTACTTC
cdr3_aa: CASSQEPSDIANEQYF

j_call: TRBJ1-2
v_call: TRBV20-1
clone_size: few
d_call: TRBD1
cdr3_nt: TGCAGTGCTTGGGACAGCTATGGCTACACCTTC
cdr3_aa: CSAWDSYGYTF

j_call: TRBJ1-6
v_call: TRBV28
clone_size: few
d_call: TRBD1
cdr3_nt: TGTGCCAGCATCATTAGGACAGGGTATAATTCACCCCTCCACTTT
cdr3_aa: CASIIRTGYNSPLHF

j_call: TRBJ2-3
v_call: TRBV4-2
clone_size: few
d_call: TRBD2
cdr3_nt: TGTGCCAGCAGCCGAAAGCCTAGCGGGGGGGCCGGAGTGAGTGGAGATACGCAGTATTTT
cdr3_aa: CASSRKPSGGAGVSGDTQYF

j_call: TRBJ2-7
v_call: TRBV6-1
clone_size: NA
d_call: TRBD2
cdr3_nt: TGTGCCAGCAGCGAAGCGGGAGGGCCATACGAGCAGTACTTC
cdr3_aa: CASSEAGGPYEQYF

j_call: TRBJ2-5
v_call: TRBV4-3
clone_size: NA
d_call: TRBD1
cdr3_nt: TGCGCCAGCAGCCAAACCTGGACAGGGGGGGAGACCCAGTACTTC
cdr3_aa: CASSQTWTGGETQYF

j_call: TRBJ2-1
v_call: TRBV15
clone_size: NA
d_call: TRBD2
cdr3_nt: TGTGCCACCAGCAGAGGACCTCCGGGACTAGCGGGGTACAATGAGCAGTTCTTC
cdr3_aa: CATSRGPPGLAGYNEQFF

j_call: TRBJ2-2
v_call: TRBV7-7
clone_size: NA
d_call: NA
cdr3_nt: TGTGCCAGCAGCTCCATTGCGGGGCCCGGGGAGCTGTTTTTT
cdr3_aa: CASSSIAGPGELFF

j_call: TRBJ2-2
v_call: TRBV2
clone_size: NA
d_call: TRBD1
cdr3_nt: TGTGCCAGCAGACTGGGACAGTCCACCGGGGAGCTGTTTTTT
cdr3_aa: CASRLGQSTGELFF

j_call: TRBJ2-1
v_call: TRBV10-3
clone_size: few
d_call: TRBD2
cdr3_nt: TGTGCCCCCGAAACGGGGGGCTCCTACAATGAGCAGTTCTTC
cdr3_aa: CAPETGGSYNEQFF

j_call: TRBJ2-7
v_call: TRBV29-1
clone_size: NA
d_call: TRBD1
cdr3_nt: TGCAGCGTTGCCGGGACAGTTTCCTACGAGCAGTACTTC
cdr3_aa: CSVAGTVSYEQYF

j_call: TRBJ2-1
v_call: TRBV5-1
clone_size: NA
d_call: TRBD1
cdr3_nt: TGCGCCAGCAGCTTGGGGGGGACCCGACAGGGGAGTGAGCAGTTCTTC
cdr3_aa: CASSLGGTRQGSEQFF

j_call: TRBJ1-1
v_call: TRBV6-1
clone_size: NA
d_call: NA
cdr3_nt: TGTGCCAGCAGTGAAAACAAGAACACTGAAGCTTTCTTT
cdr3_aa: CASSENKNTEAFF

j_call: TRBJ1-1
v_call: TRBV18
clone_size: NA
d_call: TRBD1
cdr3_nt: TGTGCCAGCTCAGCCGGGACAGGGTATCTGAACACTGAAGCTTTCTTT
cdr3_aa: CASSAGTGYLNTEAFF